Listed here are 2 T cell receptor beta chains from one sample, sequenced in a study of control samples from healthy donors and cancer patients. Produced via immunoSEQ multiplex PCR; TCRdb's table is partial and in-frame only. The sample has roughly 200,000 clones; around 94% are singletons. Input material: blood. Receptors originate from a man aged 50-59 years in good health.

A single count supports this clone. This chain connects TRBV6-6 to TRBJ1-1; 9 bases match TRBD1. The V segment lost 4 bases and the J segment 3 bases; nucleotides outside the gene matches: 6. Germline CDR1 MNHNY, CDR2 SVGAGI (reference sequence). The CDR3 extends over 15 amino acids. In DNA form, the CDR3 reads TGTGCCAGCAGTTCGGGACAGGGACCACACACTGAAGCTTTCTTT. Encoded protein: CASSSGQGPHTEAFF.

V gene TRBV18 combines with J gene TRBJ1-1; tentative D call: TRBD1 (6 bases). Germline V lookup: CDR1 KGHSH, CDR2 LQKENI. Trimming pared 4 bases from V and 11 bases from J, leaving 23 bases between. This CDR3 spans 15 amino acids. The CDR3 DNA sequence: TGTGCCAGCTCACAATCAGAGGACAGCCTATTAGGGGCTTTCTTT. Protein: CASSQSEDSLLGAFF. The full variable domain, completed using reference TRBV18 and TRBJ1-1, is NAGVMQNPRHLVRRRGQEARLRCSPMKGHSHVYWYRQLPEEGLKFMVYLQKENIIDESGMPKERFSAEFPKEGPSILRIQQVVRGDSAAYFCASSQSEDSLLGAFFGQGTRLTVV.